This T cell receptor beta chain was retrieved from a study of control samples from healthy donors and cancer patients. TCRdb's table, derived via immunoSEQ multiplex PCR, lists solely in-frame clones and lacks some. Of about 92,000 clones detected, more than 75% appear once; the ten largest clones hold around 10%. This clone was detected only once. V shed 0 bases and J shed 1 base, with 14 bases lying between them. From germline, CDR1 is SGHRS and CDR2 YFSETQ. This CDR3 is 18 amino acids long. The sequence came from a woman aged 55 to 70 in good health. Source material: blood. V gene TRBV5-1 combines with J gene TRBJ2-6, with a weak D call TRBD1 (5 bases). Here the CDR3 DNA reads TGCGCCAGCAGCTTGGGTTCTGGGGCTCTTTCTGGGGCCAACGTCCTGACTTTC. Translated, it gives CASSLGSGALSGANVLTF. Supplemented by reference TRBV5-1 and TRBJ2-6, the full variable domain reads KAGVTQTPRYLIKTRGQQVTLSCSPISGHRSVSWYQQTPGQGLQFLFEYFSETQRNKGNFPGRFSGRQFSNSRSEMNVSTLELGDSALYLCASSLGSGALSGANVLTFGAGSRLTVL.